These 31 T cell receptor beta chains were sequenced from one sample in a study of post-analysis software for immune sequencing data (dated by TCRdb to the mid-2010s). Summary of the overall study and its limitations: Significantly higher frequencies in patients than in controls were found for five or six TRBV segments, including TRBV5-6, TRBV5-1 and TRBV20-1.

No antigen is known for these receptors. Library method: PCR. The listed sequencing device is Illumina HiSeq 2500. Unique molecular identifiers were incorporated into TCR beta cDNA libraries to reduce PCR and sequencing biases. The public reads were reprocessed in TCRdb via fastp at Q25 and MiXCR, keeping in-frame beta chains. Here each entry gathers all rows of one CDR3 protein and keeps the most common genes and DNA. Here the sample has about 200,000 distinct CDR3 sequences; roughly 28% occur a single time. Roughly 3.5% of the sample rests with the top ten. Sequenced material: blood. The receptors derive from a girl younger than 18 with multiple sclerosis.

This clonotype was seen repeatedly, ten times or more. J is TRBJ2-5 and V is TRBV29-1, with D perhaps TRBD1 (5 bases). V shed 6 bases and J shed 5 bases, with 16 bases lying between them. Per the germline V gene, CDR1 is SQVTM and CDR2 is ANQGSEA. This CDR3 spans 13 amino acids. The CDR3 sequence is CSVLDRPKETQYF. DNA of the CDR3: TGCAGCGTCCTCGACAGACCCAAGGAGACCCAGTACTTC.

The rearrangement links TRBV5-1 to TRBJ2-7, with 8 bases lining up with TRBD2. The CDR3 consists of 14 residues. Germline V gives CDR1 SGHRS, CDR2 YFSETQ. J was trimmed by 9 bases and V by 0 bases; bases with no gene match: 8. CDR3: CASSLAGRASGQYF. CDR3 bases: TGCGCCAGCAGCTTGGCCGGGAGGGCCTCGGGGCAGTACTTC.

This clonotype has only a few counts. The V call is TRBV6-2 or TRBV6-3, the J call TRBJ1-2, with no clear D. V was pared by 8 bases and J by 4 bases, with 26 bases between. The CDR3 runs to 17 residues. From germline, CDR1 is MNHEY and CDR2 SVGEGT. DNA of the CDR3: TGTGCCAGCGAGACCTACTTGGGTCGGGGTAAGGTCTATGGCTACACCTTC. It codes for CASETYLGRGKVYGYTF.

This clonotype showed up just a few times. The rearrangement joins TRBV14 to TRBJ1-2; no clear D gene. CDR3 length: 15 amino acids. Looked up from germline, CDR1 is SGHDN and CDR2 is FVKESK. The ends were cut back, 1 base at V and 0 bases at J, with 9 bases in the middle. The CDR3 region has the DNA TGTGCCAGCAGCCAAGGGACGAAAACTAACTATGGCTACACCTTC. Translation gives CASSQGTKTNYGYTF.

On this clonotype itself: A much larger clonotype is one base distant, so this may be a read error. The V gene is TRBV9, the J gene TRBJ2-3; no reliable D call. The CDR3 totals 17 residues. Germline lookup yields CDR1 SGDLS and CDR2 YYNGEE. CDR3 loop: CAGSVGPSPVGTDTQYF. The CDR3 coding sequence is TGTGCCGGCAGCGTAGGGCCCTCGCCGGTGGGGACAGATACGCAGTATTTT.

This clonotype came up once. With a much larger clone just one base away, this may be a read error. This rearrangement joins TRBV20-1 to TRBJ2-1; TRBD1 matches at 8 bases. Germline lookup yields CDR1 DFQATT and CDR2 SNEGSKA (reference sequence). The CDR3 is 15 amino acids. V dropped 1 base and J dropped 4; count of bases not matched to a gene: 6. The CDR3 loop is CSARGSGQEYNEQFF. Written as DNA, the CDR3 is TGCAGTGCTAGAGGTTCGGGACAGGAGTACAATGAGCAGTTCTTC.

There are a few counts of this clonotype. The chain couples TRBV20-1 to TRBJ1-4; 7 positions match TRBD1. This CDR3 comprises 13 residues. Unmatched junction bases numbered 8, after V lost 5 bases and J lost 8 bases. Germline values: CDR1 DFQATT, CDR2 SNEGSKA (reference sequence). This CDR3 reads CSAHNRGREKLFF. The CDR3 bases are TGCAGTGCTCATAACAGGGGTCGGGAAAAACTGTTTTTT.

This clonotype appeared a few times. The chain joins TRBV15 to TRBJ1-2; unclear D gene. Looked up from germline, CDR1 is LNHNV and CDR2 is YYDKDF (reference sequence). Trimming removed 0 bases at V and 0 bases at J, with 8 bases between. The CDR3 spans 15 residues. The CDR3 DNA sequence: TGTGCCACCAGCAGAGATGGGTCAGCTAACTATGGCTACACCTTC. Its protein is CATSRDGSANYGYTF. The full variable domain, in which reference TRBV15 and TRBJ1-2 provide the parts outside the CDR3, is DAMVIQNPRYQVTQFGKPVTLSCSQTLNHNVMYWYQQKSSQAPKLLFHYYDKDFNNEADTPDNFQSRRPNTSFCFLDIRSPGLGDTAMYLCATSRDGSANYGYTFGSGTRLTVV.

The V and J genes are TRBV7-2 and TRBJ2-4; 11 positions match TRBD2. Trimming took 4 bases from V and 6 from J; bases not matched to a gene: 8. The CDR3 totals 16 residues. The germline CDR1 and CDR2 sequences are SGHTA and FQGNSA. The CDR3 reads CASSSLTSGNGNIQYF. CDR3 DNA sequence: TGTGCCAGCAGCTCTTTGACTAGCGGGAATGGAAACATTCAGTACTTC. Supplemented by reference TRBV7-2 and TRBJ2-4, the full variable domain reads GAGVSQSPSNKVTEKGKDVELRCDPISGHTALYWYRQSLGQGLEFLIYFQGNSAPDKSGLPSDRFSAERTGGSVSTLTIQRTQQEDSAVYLCASSSLTSGNGNIQYFGAGTRLSVL.

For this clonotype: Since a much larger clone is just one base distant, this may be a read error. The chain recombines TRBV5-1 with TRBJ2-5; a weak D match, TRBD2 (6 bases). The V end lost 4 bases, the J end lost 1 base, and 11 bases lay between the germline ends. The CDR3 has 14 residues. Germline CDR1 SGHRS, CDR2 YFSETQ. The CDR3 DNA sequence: TGCGCCAGCAGCGAGGGAGGCAGCCAAGAGACCCAGTACTTC. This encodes CASSEGGSQETQYF.

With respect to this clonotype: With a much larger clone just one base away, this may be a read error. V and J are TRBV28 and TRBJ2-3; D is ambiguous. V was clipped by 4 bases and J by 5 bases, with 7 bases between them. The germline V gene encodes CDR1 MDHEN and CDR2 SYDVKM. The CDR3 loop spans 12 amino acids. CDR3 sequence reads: CASSSNRDTQYF. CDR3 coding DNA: TGTGCCAGCAGTTCGAACCGAGATACGCAGTATTTT.

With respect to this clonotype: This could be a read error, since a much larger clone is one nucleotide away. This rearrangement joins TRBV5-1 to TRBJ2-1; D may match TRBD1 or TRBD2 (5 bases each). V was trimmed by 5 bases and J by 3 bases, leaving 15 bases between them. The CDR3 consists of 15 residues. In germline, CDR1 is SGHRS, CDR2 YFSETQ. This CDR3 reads CASSSQEVSYNEQFF. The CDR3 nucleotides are TGCGCCAGCAGTTCACAGGAGGTCAGCTACAATGAGCAGTTCTTC.

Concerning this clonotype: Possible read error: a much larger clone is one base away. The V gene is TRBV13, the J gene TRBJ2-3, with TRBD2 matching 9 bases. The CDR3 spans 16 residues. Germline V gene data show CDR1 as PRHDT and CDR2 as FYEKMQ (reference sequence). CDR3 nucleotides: TGTGCCGGCAGCTCACTTACTAGCGGGAGCACAGATACGCAGTATTTT. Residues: CAGSSLTSGSTDTQYF.

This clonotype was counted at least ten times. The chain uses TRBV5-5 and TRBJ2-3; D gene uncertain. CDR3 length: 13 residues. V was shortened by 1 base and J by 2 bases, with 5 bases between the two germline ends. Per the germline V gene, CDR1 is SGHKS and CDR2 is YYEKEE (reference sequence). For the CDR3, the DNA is TGTGCCAGCAGCTTGTGGCTCACAGATACGCAGTATTTT. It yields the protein CASSLWLTDTQYF.

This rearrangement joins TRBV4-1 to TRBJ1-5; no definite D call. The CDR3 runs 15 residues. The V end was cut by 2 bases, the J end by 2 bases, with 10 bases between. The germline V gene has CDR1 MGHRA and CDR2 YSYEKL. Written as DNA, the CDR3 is TGCGCCAGCAGCCAACAGGCCAACCGCAATCAGCCCCAGCATTTT. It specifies CASSQQANRNQPQHF.

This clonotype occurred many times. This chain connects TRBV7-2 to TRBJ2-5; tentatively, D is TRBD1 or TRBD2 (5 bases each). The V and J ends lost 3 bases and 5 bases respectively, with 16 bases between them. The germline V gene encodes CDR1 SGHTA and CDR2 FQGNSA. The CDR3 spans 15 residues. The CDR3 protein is CASSLSGASWETQYF. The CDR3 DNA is TGTGCCAGCAGCTTGTCCGGGGCTAGCTGGGAGACCCAGTACTTC.

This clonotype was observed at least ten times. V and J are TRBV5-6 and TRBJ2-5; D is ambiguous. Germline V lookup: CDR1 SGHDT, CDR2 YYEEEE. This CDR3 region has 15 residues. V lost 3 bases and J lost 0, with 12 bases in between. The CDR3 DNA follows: TGTGCCAGCAGCTCTGGCCAAAGGTACCAAGAGACCCAGTACTTC. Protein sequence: CASSSGQRYQETQYF.

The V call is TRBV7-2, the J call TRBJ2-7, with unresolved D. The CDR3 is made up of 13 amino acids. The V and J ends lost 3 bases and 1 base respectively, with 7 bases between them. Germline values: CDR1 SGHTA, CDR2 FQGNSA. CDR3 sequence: CASSFLVSYEQYF. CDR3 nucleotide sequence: TGTGCCAGCAGCTTTCTGGTTTCCTACGAGCAGTACTTC. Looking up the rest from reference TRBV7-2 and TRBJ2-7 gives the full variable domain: GAGVSQSPSNKVTEKGKDVELRCDPISGHTALYWYRQSLGQGLEFLIYFQGNSAPDKSGLPSDRFSAERTGGSVSTLTIQRTQQEDSAVYLCASSFLVSYEQYFGPGTRLTVT.

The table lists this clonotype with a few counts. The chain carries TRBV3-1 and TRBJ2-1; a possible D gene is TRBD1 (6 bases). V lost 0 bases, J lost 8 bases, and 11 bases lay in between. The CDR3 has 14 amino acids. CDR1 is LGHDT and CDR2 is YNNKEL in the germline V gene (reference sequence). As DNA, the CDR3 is TGTGCCAGCAGCCAAGAATTACAGGGCTATGAGCAGTTCTTC. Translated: CASSQELQGYEQFF.

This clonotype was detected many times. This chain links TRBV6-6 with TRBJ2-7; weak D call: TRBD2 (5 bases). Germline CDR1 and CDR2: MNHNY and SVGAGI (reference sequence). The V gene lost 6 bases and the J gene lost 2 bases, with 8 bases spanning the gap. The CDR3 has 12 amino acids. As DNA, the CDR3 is TGTGCCAGCAGCCTCGGGACCTACGAGCAGTACTTC. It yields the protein CASSLGTYEQYF.

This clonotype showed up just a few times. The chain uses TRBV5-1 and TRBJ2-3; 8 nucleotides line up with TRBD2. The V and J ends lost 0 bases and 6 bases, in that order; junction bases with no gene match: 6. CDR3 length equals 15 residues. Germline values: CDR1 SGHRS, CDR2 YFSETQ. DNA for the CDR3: TGCGCCAGCAGCTTGGACGGGAGGGGACCGGATACGCAGTATTTT. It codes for CASSLDGRGPDTQYF. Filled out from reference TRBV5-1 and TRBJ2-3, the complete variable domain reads KAGVTQTPRYLIKTRGQQVTLSCSPISGHRSVSWYQQTPGQGLQFLFEYFSETQRNKGNFPGRFSGRQFSNSRSEMNVSTLELGDSALYLCASSLDGRGPDTQYFGPGTRLTVL.

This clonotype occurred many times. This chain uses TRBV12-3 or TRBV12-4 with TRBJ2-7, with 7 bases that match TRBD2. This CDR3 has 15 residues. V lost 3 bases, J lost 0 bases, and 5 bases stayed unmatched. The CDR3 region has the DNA TGTGCCAGCAGTTTGGCTAGCGGACTCTCCTACGAGCAGTACTTC. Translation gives CASSLASGLSYEQYF.

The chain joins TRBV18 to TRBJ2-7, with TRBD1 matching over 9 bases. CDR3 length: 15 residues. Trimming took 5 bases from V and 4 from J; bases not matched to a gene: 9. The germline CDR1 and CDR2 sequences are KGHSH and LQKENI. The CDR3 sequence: CASSRTGTGLYEQYF. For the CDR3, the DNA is TGTGCCAGCTCAAGAACCGGGACAGGGCTTTACGAGCAGTACTTC.

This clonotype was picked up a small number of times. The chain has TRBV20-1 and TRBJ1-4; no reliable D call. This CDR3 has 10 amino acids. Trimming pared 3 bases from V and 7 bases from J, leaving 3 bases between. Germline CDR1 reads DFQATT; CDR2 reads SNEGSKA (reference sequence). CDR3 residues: CSASAEKLFF. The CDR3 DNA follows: TGCAGTGCTAGCGCTGAAAAACTGTTTTTT.

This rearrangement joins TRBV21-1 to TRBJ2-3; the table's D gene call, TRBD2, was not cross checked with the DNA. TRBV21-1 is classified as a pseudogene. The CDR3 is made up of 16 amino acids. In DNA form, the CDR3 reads TGTGCCAGCAGCCTTGGTGGACTAGCTCTCCCAGATACGCAGTATTTT. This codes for CASSLGGLALPDTQYF.

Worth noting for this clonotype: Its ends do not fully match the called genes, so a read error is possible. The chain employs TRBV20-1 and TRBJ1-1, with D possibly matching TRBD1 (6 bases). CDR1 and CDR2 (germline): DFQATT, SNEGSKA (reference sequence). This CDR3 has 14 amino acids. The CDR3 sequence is CSARDPRGGTVAFF. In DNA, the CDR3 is TGCAGTGCTAGAGACCCGAGGGGGGGGACTGTAGCTTTCTTT.

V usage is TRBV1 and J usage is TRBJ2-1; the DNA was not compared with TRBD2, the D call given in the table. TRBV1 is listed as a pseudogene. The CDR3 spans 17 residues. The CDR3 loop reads CTSSQALTSGGHNEQFF. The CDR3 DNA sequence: TGCACCAGCAGCCAAGCTTTAACTAGCGGGGGTCACAATGAGCAGTTCTTC.

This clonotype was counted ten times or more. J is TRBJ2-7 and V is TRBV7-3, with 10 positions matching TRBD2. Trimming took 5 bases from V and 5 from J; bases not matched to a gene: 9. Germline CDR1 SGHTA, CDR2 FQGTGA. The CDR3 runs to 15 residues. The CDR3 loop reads CASSHLAGVAHEQYF. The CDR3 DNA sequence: TGTGCCAGCAGCCACCTAGCGGGGGTTGCCCACGAGCAGTACTTC.

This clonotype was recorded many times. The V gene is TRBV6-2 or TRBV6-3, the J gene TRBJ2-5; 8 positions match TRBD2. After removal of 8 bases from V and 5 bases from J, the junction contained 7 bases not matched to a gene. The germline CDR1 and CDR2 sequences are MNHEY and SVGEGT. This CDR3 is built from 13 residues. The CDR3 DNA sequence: TGTGCCAGCCGAGCGGGAGCCCGGGAGACCCAGTACTTC. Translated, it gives CASRAGARETQYF.

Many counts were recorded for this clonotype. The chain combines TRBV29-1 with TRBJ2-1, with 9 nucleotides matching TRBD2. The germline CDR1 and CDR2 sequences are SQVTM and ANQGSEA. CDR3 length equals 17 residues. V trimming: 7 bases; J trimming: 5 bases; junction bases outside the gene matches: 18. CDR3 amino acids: CSAGRAPGTSRNNEQFF. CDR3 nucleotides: TGCAGCGCCGGTCGGGCACCCGGGACTAGCAGGAACAATGAGCAGTTCTTC.

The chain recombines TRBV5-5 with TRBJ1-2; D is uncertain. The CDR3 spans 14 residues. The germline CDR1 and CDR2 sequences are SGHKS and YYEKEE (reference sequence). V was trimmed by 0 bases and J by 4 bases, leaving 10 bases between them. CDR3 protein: CASSLGHSSYGYTF. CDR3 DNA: TGTGCCAGCAGCTTGGGGCACTCATCCTATGGCTACACCTTC.